This TCR beta chain was identified during a study of blood T cell repertoires in COVID-19. Overall study: COVID-19 samples from acute and convalescent phases originated in the United States, Italy and Spain.

This CDR3 region has 15 residues. Germline lookup yields CDR1 KGHSH and CDR2 LQKENI. Trimming took off 0 bases at V and 3 bases at J, with 9 bases between the two ends. How the authors handled the data: Estimation of nucleated cell counts relied on the amplification of reference gene primers. Clones were read by immunoSEQ multiplex PCR, and TCRdb kept only the in-frame ones, dropping some. That table supplies the V and J calls and clone size; D and trimming were determined from the DNA. The sample has about 150,000 clones; roughly nine tenths are singletons. The rearrangement uses TRBV18 and TRBJ1-5, with D possibly being TRBD1 (6 bases). The sequenced sample was peripheral blood. The clonotype was recovered from a man in his fifties with acute or convalescent COVID-19. The CDR3 region has the DNA TGTGCCAGCTCACCACCGGGACACCCCAATCAGCCCCAGCATTTT. This encodes CASSPPGHPNQPQHF.